This paragraph covers one T cell receptor beta chain sequence. The data originate from a study of T cell changes during pregnancy in multiple sclerosis. This CDR3 contains 13 residues. V dropped 1 base and J dropped 8 bases, with 11 bases sitting between them. The germline gives CDR1 MNHNS, CDR2 SASEGT. This table comes from immunoSEQ multiplex PCR, and its TCRdb copy is limited to in-frame clones, with some not included. The sample carries approximately 50,000 clones, roughly nine tenths recorded once. Here the sequenced sample was CD8+ T cells from peripheral blood mononuclear cells, taken after pregnancy. This receptor was obtained from a female donor with multiple sclerosis, enrolled in a pregnancy study. This chain uses TRBV6-1 with TRBJ1-1; D is uncertain. CDR3: CASSEVEFREAFF. CDR3 coding DNA: TGTGCCAGCAGTGAAGTGGAGTTTCGGGAAGCTTTCTTT.